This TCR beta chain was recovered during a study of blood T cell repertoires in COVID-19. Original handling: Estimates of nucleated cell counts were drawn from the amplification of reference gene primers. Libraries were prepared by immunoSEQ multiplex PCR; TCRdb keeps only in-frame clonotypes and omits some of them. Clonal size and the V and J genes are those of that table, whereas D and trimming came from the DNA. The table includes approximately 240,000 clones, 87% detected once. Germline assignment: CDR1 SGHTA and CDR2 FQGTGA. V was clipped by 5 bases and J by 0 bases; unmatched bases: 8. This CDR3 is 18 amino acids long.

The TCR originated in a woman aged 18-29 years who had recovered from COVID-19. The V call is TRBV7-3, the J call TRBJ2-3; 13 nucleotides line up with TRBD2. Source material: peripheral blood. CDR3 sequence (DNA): TGTGCCAGCAGCCCTGGGACTAGCGGGGCCTTTAGCACAGATACGCAGTATTTT. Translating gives CASSPGTSGAFSTDTQYF.